A single sample is the source of the 20 T cell receptor beta chains below, sequenced in a study of cytomegalovirus exposure and HLA in healthy donors. Primers for the PCR totalled 60 Vbeta and 13 Jbeta. TCRdb's table, derived via immunoSEQ multiplex PCR, lists solely in-frame clones and lacks some. The table lists 95,000 to 150,000 clones, over 65% of them singletons. Sequencing was carried out using PBMCs. The receptors originated from a man aged 30-40 years in good health and CMV-seropositive.

The rearrangement links TRBV6-5 to TRBJ1-2; 8 positions match TRBD1. Trimming removed 7 bases from V and 5 bases from J; junction bases left unmatched: 9. Germline values: CDR1 MNHEY, CDR2 SVGAGI. The length of the CDR3 is 14 residues. CDR3 in DNA: TGTGCCAGCAAGCGGACAGGGAAAGTGTATGGCTACACCTTC. Translating gives CASKRTGKVYGYTF.

This chain joins TRBV25-1 and TRBJ2-5; TRBD2 is a possible D gene (5 bases). V dropped 7 bases and J dropped 1 base, with 10 bases sitting between them. Germline V gene sequence: CDR1 MGHDK, CDR2 SYGVNS. This CDR3 comprises 13 residues. In nucleotides, the CDR3 is TGTGCCAGCACGGAGGAAAGCCAAGAGACCCAGTACTTC. Its translation is CASTEESQETQYF.

To note about this clone: A junction end diverges from the germline sequence, so it may reflect a read error. V gene TRBV13 combines with J gene TRBJ2-1, with TRBD2 matching over 7 bases. CDR3 length equals 14 residues. Germline V gene data show CDR1 as PRHDT and CDR2 as FYEKMQ (reference sequence). This CDR3 is CASSLFAGANEQIF. DNA of the CDR3: TGTGCCAGCAGCTTATTCGCGGGAGCCAATGAGCAGATCTTC.

In this sample, this clone turned up once. The V call is TRBV28, the J call TRBJ2-1; 7 bases fit TRBD1. After removal of 5 bases from V and 4 bases from J, the junction contained 11 bases not matched to a gene. In germline, CDR1 is MDHEN, CDR2 SYDVKM. The CDR3 totals 16 residues. Here the CDR3 reads CASSARGFRGYNEQFF. The CDR3 nucleotides read TGTGCCAGCAGTGCCAGGGGGTTTCGGGGTTACAATGAGCAGTTCTTC.

The rearrangement links TRBV5-6 to TRBJ1-2, with TRBD1 identical over 8 bases. The V and J ends lost 4 bases and 8 bases, in that order; junction bases with no gene match: 7. There are 13 residues in the CDR3. From germline, CDR1 is SGHDT and CDR2 YYEEEE. The CDR3 region is CASSPDRVGGYTF. CDR3 nucleotide sequence: TGTGCCAGCAGCCCGGACAGGGTCGGAGGCTACACCTTC.

The chain has TRBV18 and TRBJ1-2; D call uncertain. V was trimmed by 3 bases and J by 7 bases, leaving 9 bases between them. Looked up from germline, CDR1 is KGHSH and CDR2 is LQKENI. This CDR3 has 12 amino acids. CDR3 bases: TGTGCCAGCTCACCCCGAGATGGTGGCTACACCTTC. Amino acid sequence: CASSPRDGGYTF.

In this sample, this clone turned up once. The V and J genes are TRBV7-2 and TRBJ2-7; no definite D call. Germline V gene data show CDR1 as SGHTA and CDR2 as FQGNSA. The CDR3 is made up of 14 amino acids. Trimming shortened V by 2 bases and J by 0 bases, and 8 bases separated the two germline ends. CDR3 sequence reads: CASSLQTSSYEQYF. The CDR3 nucleotides read TGTGCCAGCAGCTTACAAACCAGCTCCTACGAGCAGTACTTC.

This sequence joins TRBV5-1 and TRBJ2-5; maybe TRBD2 (6 bases). The DNA end lines up better with TRBJ2-7; the J call may be wrong. This CDR3 has 14 amino acids. Per the germline V gene, CDR1 is SGHRS and CDR2 is YFSETQ. Here the CDR3 DNA reads TGCGCCAGCAGCTGGGAGCCGGGAGAATACGAGCAGTACTTC. Its translation: CASSWEPGEYEQYF.

The CDR3, as DNA: TGTGCCAGCAGCTTAGGGACAGGGACTTACGAGCAGTACTTC. Encoded protein: CASSLGTGTYEQYF. V gene TRBV9 combines with J gene TRBJ2-7, with 9 bases lining up with TRBD1. The CDR3 is 14 residues long. Germline V lookup: CDR1 SGDLS, CDR2 YYNGEE. V was clipped by 4 bases and J by 4 bases; unmatched bases: 6.

Ten or more counts support this clone. V gene TRBV18 combines with J gene TRBJ2-1, with 9 bases identical to TRBD1. CDR1 and CDR2 from the germline V gene are KGHSH and LQKENI. The CDR3 length is 18 residues. Unmatched junction bases numbered 9, after V lost 2 bases and J lost 1 base. The CDR3 spells CASSPKAPGQGSYNEQFF. In DNA, the CDR3 is TGTGCCAGCTCACCAAAAGCCCCGGGACAGGGATCCTACAATGAGCAGTTCTTC.

The chain is built from TRBV10-3 and TRBJ1-5; no clear D gene. Germline lookup yields CDR1 ENHRY and CDR2 SYGVKD. V shed 0 bases and J shed 5 bases, with 8 bases lying between them. This CDR3 has 14 amino acids. The CDR3 loop is CAISESNGHQPQHF. The CDR3 bases are TGTGCCATCAGTGAGTCGAACGGTCATCAGCCCCAGCATTTT.

The gene calls are TRBV29-1 and TRBJ2-5, with a tentative D call TRBD1 (6 bases). Germline assignment: CDR1 SQVTM and CDR2 ANQGSEA. Trimming shortened V by 7 bases and J by 5 bases, and 14 bases separated the two germline ends. This CDR3 contains 12 residues. The CDR3 sequence: CSAGQMGETQYF. The DNA for the CDR3 is TGCAGCGCAGGACAGATGGGGGAGACCCAGTACTTC.

The rearrangement uses TRBV27 and TRBJ2-3; D unclear. Trimming left V 1 base short and J 3 bases short, with 17 bases between. This CDR3 has 17 residues. CDR1 and CDR2 from the germline V gene are MNHEY and SMNVEV (reference sequence). The CDR3 nucleotides read TGTGCCAGCAGTTTATTAGATACCCGAGGTTGGACAGATACGCAGTATTTT. It specifies CASSLLDTRGWTDTQYF.

The chain links TRBV2 to TRBJ2-5; TRBD2 aligns across 11 bases. Germline assignment: CDR1 SNHLY and CDR2 FYNNEI. The CDR3 runs 16 residues. V shed 4 bases and J 5 bases; nucleotides not matched to a gene: 9. For the CDR3, the DNA is TGTGCCAGCAGTGTTCTAGCGGGAGGCTTGGAGGAGACCCAGTACTTC. Translating gives CASSVLAGGLEETQYF.

This sequence joins TRBV19 and TRBJ2-7, with TRBD2 identical over 8 bases. In germline, CDR1 is LNHDA, CDR2 SQIVND (reference sequence). The CDR3 length is 14 residues. V shed 3 bases, J shed 2 bases, and the junction held 3 bases outside the gene matches. CDR3 region: CASSMTSDTYEQYF. The CDR3 coding sequence is TGTGCCAGTAGTATGACTAGCGATACCTACGAGCAGTACTTC.

The CDR3 reads CASSGKYREGVQETQYF. The CDR3 nucleotides read TGTGCCAGCAGCGGGAAGTACAGGGAAGGGGTACAAGAGACCCAGTACTTC. V is TRBV9 and J is TRBJ2-5; tentatively, D is TRBD1 (6 bases). Germline V CDR1 and CDR2: SGDLS, YYNGEE. The V end was cut by 3 bases, the J end by 2 bases, with 20 bases between. The CDR3 is 17 amino acids.

This chain uses TRBV7-8 with TRBJ1-4; 8 bases map to TRBD1. CDR3 size: 15 residues. In germline, CDR1 is SGHVS, CDR2 FQNEAQ. V trimming: 0 bases; J trimming: 8 bases; junction bases outside the gene matches: 5. As DNA, the CDR3 is TGTGCCAGCAGCTTAGCGACAGGGGTCCAGGAAAAACTGTTTTTT. Protein sequence: CASSLATGVQEKLFF.

The CDR3 is CASSGLGGAGEADTQYF. Here the CDR3 DNA reads TGTGCCAGCAGTGGTCTTGGGGGCGCGGGGGAGGCAGATACGCAGTATTTT. The J gene is TRBJ2-3, the V gene TRBV6-1; the D gene is possibly TRBD2 (7 bases). This CDR3 contains 17 residues. Germline V gene lookup returns CDR1 MNHNS and CDR2 SASEGT. With 4 bases removed from V and 4 bases from J, the gap between germline ends came to 21 bases.

A few counts support this clone. This chain joins TRBV23-1 and TRBJ2-4; TRBD1 might be the D (5 bases). TRBV23-1 is flagged as an ORF with uncertain function. The CDR3 runs to 16 residues. Trimming stripped 4 bases from V and 0 bases from J, with 13 bases between. The CDR3 region has the DNA TGCGCCAGCAGTCGTTTGAAGGGGTCAGCCAAAAACATTCAGTACTTC. Translating gives CASSRLKGSAKNIQYF.

V gene TRBV7-3 combines with J gene TRBJ2-1; 9 positions agree with TRBD1. CDR1 and CDR2 from the germline V gene are SGHTA and FQGTGA. The trim removed 4 bases at V and 10 bases at J, leaving 8 bases unmatched. This CDR3 spans 14 amino acids. The CDR3 region is CASSSGTGFGEQFF. In nucleotides, the CDR3 is TGTGCCAGCAGCTCCGGGACAGGGTTTGGCGAGCAGTTCTTC.